Included here is one T cell receptor beta chain sequence, with context. Antigen unknown. A single base separates this from a much larger clone, so it may be a read error. The sample belongs to a study of T cells in Graves' hyperthyroidism and ophthalmopathy. Germline V gives CDR1 SGDLS, CDR2 YYNGEE. The CDR3 covers 18 residues. Amplification of TCR beta CDR3 regions was performed using RNA transcripts as template. The study used the HTBI primer set for a first-round RT-PCR of the TCR CDR3. Each CDR3 protein is one row after TCRdb ran MiXCR on the multiplex PCR reads. Of over 200,000 distinct CDR3 sequences listed, approximately 14% are singletons. It was uncontrolled infection, other autoimmune disease, pregnancy or lactation that excluded patients. Study observations and caveats: The authors' 13 V-J model separated ophthalmopathy from stable hyperthyroidism.

The sequencing input was blood. The chain joins TRBV9 to TRBJ2-5; 12 bases agree with TRBD2. The receptor was isolated from a woman aged 40-49 years with Graves' hyperthyroidism that later progressed to Graves' ophthalmopathy. CDR3 nucleotide sequence: TGTGCCAGCAGCGTAGCAGGACGCCTAGCGGGAGGGTTAGAGCCCCAGTACTTC. This gives the protein CASSVAGRLAGGLEPQYF.